This TCR beta chain was documented in a study of metastatic and nonmetastatic thyroid tumors. About the research overall: Both malignant and benign thyroid patients supplied peripheral blood and tumor or nodule tissue samples, across which the repertoires of these patients were then compared. Study-wide results and caveats: Benign nodules were reported to have significantly lower TCR beta diversity than malignant thyroid tumors, in blood and tumor.

Methods used by the authors: Built for papillary thyroid cancer, a distant-metastasis classifier drew on CDR3 differences across clinicopathological groups. Using MiXCR, TCRdb reanalyzed the PCR reads. TCRdb's processing, not the authors', yielded these V and J calls. The top ten clones hold approximately 3% of a sample with 40,000 to 55,000 clones, approximately 19% of them seen once. With V trimmed by 3 bases and J by 6 bases, 5 bases remained unmatched. The CDR3 is 15 amino acids. The germline gives CDR1 MNHNS, CDR2 SASEGT. Among the patients, none had received any treatment before thyroid surgery. This clone appeared many times. Its antigen remains unidentified.

The source material was blood. The chain recombines TRBV6-1 with TRBJ1-1, with 12 bases lining up with TRBD1. The receptor was derived from a female donor with papillary thyroid cancer or a benign thyroid nodule (not recorded which). Some clones in this sample may be carry-over from other donors' samples. In nucleotides, the CDR3 is TGTGCCAGCAGTGACGGGACAGGGGGCACATCTGAAGCTTTCTTT. It codes for CASSDGTGGTSEAFF.